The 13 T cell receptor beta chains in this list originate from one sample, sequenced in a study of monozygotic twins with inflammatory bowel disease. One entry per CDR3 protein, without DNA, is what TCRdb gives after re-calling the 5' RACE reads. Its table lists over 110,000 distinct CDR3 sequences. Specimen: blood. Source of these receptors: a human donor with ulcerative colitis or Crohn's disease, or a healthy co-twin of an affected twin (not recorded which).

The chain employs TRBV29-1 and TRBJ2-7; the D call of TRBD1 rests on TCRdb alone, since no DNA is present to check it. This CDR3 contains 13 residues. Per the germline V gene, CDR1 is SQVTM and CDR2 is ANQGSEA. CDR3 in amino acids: CSVGQGMGAKQYF.

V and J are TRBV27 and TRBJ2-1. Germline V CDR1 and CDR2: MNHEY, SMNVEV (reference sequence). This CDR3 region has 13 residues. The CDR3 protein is CASSLATYNEQFF.

The CDR3 sequence: CASSMRGRNYNSPLHF. The genes are TRBV19 and TRBJ1-6; TCRdb's assignment of TRBD1 cannot be checked, as there is no DNA. The CDR3 runs to 16 residues. Germline CDR1 and CDR2: LNHDA and SQIVND (reference sequence).

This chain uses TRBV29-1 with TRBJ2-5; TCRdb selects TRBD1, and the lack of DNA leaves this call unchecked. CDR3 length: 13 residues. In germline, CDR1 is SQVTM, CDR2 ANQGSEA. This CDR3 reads CSSLTGGQETQYF.

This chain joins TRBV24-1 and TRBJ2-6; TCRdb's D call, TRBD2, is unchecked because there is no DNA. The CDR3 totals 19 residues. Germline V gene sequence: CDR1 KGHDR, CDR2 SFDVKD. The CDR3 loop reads CATSDAGTAEPSGANVLTF.

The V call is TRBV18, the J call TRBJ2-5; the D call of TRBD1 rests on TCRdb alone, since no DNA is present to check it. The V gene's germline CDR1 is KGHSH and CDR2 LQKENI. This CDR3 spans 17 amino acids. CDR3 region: CASSPSGETIRGETQYF. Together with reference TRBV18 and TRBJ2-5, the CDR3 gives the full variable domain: NAGVMQNPRHLVRRRGQEARLRCSPMKGHSHVYWYRQLPEEGLKFMVYLQKENIIDESGMPKERFSAEFPKEGPSILRIQQVVRGDSAAYFCASSPSGETIRGETQYFGPGTRLLVL.

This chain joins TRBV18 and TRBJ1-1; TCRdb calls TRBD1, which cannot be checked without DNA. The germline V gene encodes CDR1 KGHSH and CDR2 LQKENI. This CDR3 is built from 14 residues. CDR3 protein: CASELDSSNTEAFF.

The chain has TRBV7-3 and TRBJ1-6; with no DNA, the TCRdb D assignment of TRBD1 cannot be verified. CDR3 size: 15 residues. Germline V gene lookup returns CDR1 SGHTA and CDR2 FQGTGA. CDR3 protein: CASSFDRGSLSPLHF.

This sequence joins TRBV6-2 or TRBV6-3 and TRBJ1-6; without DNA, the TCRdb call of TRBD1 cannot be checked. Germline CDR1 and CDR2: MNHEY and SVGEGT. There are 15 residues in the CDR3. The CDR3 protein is CASSYPGGARSPLHF.

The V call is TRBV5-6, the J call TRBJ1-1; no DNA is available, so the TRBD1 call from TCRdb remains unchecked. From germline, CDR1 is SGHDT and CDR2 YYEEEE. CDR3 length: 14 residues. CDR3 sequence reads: CASSAGPRGTEAFF.

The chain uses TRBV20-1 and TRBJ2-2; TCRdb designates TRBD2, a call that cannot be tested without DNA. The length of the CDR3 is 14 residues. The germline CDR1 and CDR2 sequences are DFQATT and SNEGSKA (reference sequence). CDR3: CSARETTSPGELFF.

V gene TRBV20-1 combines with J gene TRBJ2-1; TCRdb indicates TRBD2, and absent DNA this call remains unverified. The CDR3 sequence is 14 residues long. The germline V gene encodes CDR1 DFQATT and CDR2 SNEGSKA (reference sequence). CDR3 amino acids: CSPERGGFYNEQFF.

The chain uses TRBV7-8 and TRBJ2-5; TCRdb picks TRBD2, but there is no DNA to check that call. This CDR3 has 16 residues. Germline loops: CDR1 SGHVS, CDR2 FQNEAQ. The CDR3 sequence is CASSLISRDFQETQYF.